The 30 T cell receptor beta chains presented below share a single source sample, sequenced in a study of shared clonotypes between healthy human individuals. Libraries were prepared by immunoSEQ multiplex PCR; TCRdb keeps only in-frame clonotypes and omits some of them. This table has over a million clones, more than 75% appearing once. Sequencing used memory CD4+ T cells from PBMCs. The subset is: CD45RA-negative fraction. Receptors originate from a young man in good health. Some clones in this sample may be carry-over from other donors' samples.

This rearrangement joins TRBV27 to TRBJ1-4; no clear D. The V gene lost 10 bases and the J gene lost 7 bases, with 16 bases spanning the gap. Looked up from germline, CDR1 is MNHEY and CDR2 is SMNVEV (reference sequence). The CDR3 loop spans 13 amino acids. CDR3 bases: TGTGCCACCAGGTCGGGTGGGAGTGAAAAACTGTTTTTT. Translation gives CATRSGGSEKLFF.

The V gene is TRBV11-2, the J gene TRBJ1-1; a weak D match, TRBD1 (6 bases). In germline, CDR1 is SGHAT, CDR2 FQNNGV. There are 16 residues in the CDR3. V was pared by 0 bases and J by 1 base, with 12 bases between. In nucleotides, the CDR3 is TGTGCCAGCAGCTTAGAACTGGGGGGACAGAACACTGAAGCTTTCTTT. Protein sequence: CASSLELGGQNTEAFF.

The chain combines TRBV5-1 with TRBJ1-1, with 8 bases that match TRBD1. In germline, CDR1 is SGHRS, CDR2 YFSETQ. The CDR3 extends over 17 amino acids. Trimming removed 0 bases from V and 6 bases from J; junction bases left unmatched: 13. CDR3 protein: CASSLDQAGGGGAEAFF. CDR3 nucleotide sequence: TGCGCCAGCAGCTTGGACCAGGCAGGGGGCGGAGGGGCTGAAGCTTTCTTT. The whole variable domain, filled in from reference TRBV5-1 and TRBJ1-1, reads KAGVTQTPRYLIKTRGQQVTLSCSPISGHRSVSWYQQTPGQGLQFLFEYFSETQRNKGNFPGRFSGRQFSNSRSEMNVSTLELGDSALYLCASSLDQAGGGGAEAFFGQGTRLTVV.

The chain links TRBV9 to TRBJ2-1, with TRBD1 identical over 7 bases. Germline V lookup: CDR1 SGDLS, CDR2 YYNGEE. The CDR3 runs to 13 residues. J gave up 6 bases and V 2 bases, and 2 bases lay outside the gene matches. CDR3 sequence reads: CASSVRGTNEQFF. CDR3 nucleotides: TGTGCCAGCAGCGTCAGGGGGACCAATGAGCAGTTCTTC.

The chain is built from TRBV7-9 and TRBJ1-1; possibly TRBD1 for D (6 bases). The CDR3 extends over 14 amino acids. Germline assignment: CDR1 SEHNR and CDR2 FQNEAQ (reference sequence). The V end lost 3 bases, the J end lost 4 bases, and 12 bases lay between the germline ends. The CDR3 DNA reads TGTGCCAGCAGCTTTGGGGGCAGATTCACTGAAGCTTTCTTT. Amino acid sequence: CASSFGGRFTEAFF.

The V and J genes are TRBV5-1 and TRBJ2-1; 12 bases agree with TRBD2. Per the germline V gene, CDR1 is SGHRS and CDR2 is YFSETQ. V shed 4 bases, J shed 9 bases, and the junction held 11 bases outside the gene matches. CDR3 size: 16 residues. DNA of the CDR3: TGCGCCAGCAGCCCTCTAGCGGGAGGGGATCTTTCTGAGCAGTTCTTC. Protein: CASSPLAGGDLSEQFF.

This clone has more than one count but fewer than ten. CDR3 amino acids: CASSSGILTAEQYF. CDR3 DNA sequence: TGTGCCAGCAGCTCCGGGATTCTAACGGCGGAGCAGTACTTC. The rearrangement uses TRBV5-5 and TRBJ2-7; perhaps TRBD2 as D (5 bases). In germline, CDR1 is SGHKS, CDR2 YYEKEE (reference sequence). Trimming removed 3 bases at V and 7 bases at J, with 17 bases between. The length of the CDR3 is 14 residues. The full variable domain, its missing parts supplied by reference TRBV5-5 and TRBJ2-7, is DAGVTQSPTHLIKTRGQQVTLRCSPISGHKSVSWYQQVLGQGPQFIFQYYEKEERGRGNFPDRFSARQFPNYSSELNVNALLLGDSALYLCASSSGILTAEQYFGPGTRLTVT.

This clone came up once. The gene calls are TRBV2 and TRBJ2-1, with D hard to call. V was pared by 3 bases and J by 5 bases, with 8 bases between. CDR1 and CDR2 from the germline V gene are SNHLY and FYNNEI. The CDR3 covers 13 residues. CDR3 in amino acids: CASSDSNDNEQFF. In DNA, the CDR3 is TGTGCCAGCAGTGATTCAAACGACAATGAGCAGTTCTTC.

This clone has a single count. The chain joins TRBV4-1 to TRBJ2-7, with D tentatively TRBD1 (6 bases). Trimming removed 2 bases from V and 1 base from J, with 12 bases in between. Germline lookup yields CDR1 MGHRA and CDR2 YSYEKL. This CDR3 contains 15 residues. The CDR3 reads CASSQPGATSYEQYF. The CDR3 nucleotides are TGCGCCAGCAGCCAACCAGGGGCGACTTCCTACGAGCAGTACTTC.

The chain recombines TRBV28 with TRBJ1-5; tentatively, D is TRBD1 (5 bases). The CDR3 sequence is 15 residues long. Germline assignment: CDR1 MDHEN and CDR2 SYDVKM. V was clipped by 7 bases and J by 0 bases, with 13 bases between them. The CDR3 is CASTDTFYSNQPQHF. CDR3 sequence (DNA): TGTGCCAGCACGGACACCTTTTATAGCAATCAGCCCCAGCATTTT.

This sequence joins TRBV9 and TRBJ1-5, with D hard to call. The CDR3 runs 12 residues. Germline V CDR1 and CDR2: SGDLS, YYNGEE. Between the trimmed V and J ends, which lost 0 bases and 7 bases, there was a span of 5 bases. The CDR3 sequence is CASSVDLQPQHF. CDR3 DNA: TGTGCCAGCAGCGTAGATCTGCAGCCCCAGCATTTT.

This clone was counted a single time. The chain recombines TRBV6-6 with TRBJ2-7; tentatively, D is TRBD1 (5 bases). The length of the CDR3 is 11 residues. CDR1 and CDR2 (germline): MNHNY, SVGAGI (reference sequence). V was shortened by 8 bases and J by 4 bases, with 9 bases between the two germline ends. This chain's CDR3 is CASGAWYEQYF. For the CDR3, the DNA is TGTGCCAGCGGGGCCTGGTACGAGCAGTACTTC.

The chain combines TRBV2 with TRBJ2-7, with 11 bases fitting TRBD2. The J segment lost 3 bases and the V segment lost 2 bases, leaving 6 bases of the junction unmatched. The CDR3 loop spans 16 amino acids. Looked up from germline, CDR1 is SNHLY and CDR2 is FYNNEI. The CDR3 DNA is TGTGCCAGCAGTGAACTTCGAGGACTAGCGGGCTACGAGCAGTACTTC. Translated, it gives CASSELRGLAGYEQYF.

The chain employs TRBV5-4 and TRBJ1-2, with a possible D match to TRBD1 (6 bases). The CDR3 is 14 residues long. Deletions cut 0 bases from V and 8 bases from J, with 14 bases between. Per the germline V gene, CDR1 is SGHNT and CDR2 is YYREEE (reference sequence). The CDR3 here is CASSLGWLGGGYTF. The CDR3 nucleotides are TGTGCCAGCAGCTTGGGGTGGTTAGGGGGAGGCTACACCTTC. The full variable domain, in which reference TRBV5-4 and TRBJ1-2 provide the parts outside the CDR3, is ETGVTQSPTHLIKTRGQQVTLRCSSQSGHNTVSWYQQALGQGPQFIFQYYREEENGRGNFPPRFSGLQFPNYSSELNVNALELDDSALYLCASSLGWLGGGYTFGSGTRLTVV.

CDR3 sequence reads: CASSSRTVSGANVLTF. CDR3 bases: TGTGCCAGCAGTTCACGGACAGTCTCTGGGGCCAACGTCCTGACTTTC. The chain links TRBV6-5 to TRBJ2-6; maybe TRBD1 (6 bases). CDR1 is MNHEY, CDR2 SVGAGI, per germline. V gave up 4 bases and J gave up 0 bases, with 10 bases separating them. The CDR3 is 16 amino acids.

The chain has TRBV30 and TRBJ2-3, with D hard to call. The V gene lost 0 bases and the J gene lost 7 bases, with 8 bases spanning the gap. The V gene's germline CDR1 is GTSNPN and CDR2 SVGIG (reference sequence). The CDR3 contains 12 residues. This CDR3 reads CAWSVFRYTQYF. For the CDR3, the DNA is TGTGCCTGGAGTGTGTTCAGGTATACGCAGTATTTT.

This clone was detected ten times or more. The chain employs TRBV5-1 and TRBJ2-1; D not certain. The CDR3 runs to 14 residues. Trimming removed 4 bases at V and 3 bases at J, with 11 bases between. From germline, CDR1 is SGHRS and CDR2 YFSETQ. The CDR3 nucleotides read TGCGCCAGCAGCCCGGGTCCAGTCTACAATGAGCAGTTCTTC. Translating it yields CASSPGPVYNEQFF.

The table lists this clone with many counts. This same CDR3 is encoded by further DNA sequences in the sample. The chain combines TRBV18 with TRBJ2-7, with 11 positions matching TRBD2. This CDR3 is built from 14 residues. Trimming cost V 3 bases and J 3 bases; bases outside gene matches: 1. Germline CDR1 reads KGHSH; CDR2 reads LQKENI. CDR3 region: CASSPGTSGYEQYF. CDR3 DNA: TGTGCCAGCTCACCGGGGACTAGCGGCTACGAGCAGTACTTC.

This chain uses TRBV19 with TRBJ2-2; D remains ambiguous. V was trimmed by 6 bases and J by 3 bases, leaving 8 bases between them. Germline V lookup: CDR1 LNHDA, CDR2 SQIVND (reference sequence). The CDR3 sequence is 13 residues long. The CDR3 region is CASRIWDTGELFF. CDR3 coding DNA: TGTGCCAGTAGGATCTGGGACACCGGGGAGCTGTTTTTT.

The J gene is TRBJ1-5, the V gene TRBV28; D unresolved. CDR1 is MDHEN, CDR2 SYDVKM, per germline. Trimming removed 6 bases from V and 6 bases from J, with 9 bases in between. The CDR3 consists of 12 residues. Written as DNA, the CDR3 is TGTGCCAGCAGGCCCCTAAGTCAGCCCCAGCATTTT. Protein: CASRPLSQPQHF.

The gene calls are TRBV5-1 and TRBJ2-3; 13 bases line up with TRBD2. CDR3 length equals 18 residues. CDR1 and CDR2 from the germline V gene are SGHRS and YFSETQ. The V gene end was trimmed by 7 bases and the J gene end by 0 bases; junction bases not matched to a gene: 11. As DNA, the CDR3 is TGCGCCAGCTCCACGAAGACTAGCGGGAGGTCTAGCACAGATACGCAGTATTTT. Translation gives CASSTKTSGRSSTDTQYF.

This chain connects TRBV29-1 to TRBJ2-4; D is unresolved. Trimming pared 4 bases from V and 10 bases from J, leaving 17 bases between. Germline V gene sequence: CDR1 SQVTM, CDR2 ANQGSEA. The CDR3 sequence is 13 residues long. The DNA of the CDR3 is TGCAGCGTTGTCGTCCCCCTTGTAGGAATTCAGTACTTC. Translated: CSVVVPLVGIQYF.

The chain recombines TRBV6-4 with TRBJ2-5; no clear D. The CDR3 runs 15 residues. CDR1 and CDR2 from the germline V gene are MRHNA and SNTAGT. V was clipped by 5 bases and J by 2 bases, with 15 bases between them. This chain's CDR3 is CASSRSRAPQETQYF. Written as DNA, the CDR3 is TGTGCCAGCAGTCGTAGCCGGGCTCCGCAAGAGACCCAGTACTTC.

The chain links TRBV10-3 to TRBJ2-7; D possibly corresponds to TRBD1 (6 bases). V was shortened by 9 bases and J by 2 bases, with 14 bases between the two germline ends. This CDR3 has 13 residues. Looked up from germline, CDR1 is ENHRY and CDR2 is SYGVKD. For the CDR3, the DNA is TGTGCCATTGGGGCAGGGGCGACCTACGAGCAGTACTTC. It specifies CAIGAGATYEQYF.

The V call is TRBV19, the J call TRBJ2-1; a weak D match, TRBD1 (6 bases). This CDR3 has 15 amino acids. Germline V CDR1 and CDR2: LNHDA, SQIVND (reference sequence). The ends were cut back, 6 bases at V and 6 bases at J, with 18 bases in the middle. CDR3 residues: CASRQQGSRANEQFF. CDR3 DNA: TGTGCCAGTAGGCAGCAGGGGAGTCGGGCCAATGAGCAGTTCTTC. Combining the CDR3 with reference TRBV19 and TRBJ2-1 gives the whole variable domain DGGITQSPKYLFRKEGQNVTLSCEQNLNHDAMYWYRQDPGQGLRLIYYSQIVNDFQKGDIAEGYSVSREKKESFPLTVTSAQKNPTAFYLCASRQQGSRANEQFFGPGTRLTVL.

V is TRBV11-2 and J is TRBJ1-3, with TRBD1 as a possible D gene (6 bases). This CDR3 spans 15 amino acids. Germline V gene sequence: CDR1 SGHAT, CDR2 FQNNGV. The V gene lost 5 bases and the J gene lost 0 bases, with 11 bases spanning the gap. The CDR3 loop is CASSGGPNSGNTIYF. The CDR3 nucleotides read TGTGCCAGCAGCGGGGGCCCAAACTCTGGAAACACCATATATTTT. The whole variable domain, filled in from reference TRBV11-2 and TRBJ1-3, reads EAGVAQSPRYKIIEKRQSVAFWCNPISGHATLYWYQQILGQGPKLLIQFQNNGVVDDSQLPKDRFSAERLKGVDSTLKIQPAKLEDSAVYLCASSGGPNSGNTIYFGEGSWLTVV.

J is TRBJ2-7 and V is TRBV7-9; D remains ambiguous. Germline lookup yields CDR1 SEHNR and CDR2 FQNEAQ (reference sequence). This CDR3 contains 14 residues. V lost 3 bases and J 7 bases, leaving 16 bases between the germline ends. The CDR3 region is CASSLFQTTQEQYF. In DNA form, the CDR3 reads TGTGCCAGCAGCTTGTTTCAGACCACCCAGGAGCAGTACTTC.

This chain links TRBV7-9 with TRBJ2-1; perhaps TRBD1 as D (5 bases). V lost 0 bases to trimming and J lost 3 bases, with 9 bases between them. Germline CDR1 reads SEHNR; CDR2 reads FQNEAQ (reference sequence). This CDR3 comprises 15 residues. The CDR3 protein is CASSLAQALYNEQFF. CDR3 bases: TGTGCCAGCAGCTTAGCACAGGCTCTCTACAATGAGCAGTTCTTC.

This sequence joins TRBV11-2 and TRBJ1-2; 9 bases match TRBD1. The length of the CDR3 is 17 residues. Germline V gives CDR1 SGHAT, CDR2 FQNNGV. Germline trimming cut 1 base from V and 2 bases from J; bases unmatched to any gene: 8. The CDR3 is CASSLVGNRGRNYGYTF. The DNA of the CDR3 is TGTGCCAGCAGCTTAGTGGGGAACAGGGGGCGGAACTATGGCTACACCTTC.

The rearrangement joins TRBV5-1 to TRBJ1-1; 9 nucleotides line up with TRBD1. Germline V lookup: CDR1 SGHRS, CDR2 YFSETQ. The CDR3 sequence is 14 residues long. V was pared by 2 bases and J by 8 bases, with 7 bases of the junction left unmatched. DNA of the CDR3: TGCGCCAGCAGCTTACAGGGGGCTTCGGGGGAAGCTTTCTTT. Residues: CASSLQGASGEAFF.